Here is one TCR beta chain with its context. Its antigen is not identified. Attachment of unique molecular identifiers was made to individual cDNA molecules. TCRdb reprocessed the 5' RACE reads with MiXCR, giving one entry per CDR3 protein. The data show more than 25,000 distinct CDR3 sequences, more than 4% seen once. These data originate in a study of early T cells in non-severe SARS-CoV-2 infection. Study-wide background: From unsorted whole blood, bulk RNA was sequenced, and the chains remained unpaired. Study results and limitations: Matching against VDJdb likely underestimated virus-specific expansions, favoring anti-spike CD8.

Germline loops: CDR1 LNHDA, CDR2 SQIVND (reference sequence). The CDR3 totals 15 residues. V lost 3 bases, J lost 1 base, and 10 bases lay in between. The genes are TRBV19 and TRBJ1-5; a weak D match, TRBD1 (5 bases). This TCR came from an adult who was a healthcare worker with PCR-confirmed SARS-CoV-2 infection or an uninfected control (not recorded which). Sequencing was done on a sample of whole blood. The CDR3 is CASSIQEGSNQPQHF. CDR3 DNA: TGTGCCAGTAGTATCCAGGAGGGGAGCAATCAGCCCCAGCATTTT.